This T cell receptor beta chain comes out of a study of blood T cell repertoires in COVID-19. Study-level background: In each case, the material was cDNA or gDNA derived from T cells, B-cell-depleted T cells, or PBMCs.

Sequencing was performed with immunoSEQ multiplex PCR; in TCRdb, only in-frame clones are kept and a portion is missing. The sample consists of about 190,000 clones, around 76% of them appearing once. This clone showed up just a few times. Germline V gene sequence: CDR1 WNHNN, CDR2 SYGVQD (reference sequence). V was clipped by 3 bases and J by 7 bases, with 10 bases between them. The CDR3 runs to 13 residues. The age range of participants was 18 to 89 years, with residence in around 22 US areas. The receptor's source is a woman in her forties or fifties with acute COVID-19. What was sequenced was PBMCs or T cells enriched from blood (not recorded which). The chain couples TRBV10-1 to TRBJ1-5, with D possibly matching TRBD1 (6 bases). CDR3 in amino acids: CASSDSGGQPQHF. The DNA of the CDR3 is TGCGCCAGCAGTGATTCGGGGGGCCAGCCCCAGCATTTT.